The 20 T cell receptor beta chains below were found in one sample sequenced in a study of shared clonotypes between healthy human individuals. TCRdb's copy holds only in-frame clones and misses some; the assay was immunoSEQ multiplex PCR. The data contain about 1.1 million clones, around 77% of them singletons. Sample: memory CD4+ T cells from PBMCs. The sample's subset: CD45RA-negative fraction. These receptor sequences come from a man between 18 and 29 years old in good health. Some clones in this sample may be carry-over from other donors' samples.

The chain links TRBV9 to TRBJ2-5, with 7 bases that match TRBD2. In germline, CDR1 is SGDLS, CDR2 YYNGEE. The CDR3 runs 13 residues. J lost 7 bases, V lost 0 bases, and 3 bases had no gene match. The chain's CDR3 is CASSVVASGTQYF. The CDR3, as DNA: TGTGCCAGCAGCGTAGTGGCTAGCGGGACCCAGTACTTC.

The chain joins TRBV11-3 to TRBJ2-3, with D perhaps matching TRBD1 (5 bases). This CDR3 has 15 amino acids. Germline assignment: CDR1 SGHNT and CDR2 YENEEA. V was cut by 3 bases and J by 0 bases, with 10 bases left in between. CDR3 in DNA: TGTGCCAGCAGCTTTGGGGCGGCAAGCACAGATACGCAGTATTTT. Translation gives CASSFGAASTDTQYF.

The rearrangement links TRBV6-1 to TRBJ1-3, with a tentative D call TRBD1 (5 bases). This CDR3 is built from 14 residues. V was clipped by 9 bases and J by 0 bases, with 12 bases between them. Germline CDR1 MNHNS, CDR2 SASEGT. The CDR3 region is CASDQGHSGNTIYF. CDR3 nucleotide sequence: TGTGCCAGTGACCAGGGCCACTCTGGAAACACCATATATTTT.

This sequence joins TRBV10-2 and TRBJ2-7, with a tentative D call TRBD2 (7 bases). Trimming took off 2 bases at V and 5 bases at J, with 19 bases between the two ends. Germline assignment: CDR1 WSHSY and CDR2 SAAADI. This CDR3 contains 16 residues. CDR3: CASSEGGGPPLDEQYF. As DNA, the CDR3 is TGCGCCAGCAGTGAGGGGGGGGGCCCCCCCCTAGACGAGCAGTACTTC.

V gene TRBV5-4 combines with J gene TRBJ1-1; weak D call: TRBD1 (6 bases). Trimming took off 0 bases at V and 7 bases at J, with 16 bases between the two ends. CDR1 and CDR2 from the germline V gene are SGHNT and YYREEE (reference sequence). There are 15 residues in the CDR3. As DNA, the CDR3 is TGTGCCAGCAGCTTGGGAGCCGGGGGGCACGTTGAAGCTTTCTTT. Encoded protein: CASSLGAGGHVEAFF.

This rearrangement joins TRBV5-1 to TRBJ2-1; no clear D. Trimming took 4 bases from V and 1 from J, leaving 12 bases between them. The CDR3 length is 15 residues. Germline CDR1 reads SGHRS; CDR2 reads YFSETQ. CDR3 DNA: TGCGCCAGCAGCCCTGGTGCGAGGTCCTACAATGAGCAGTTCTTC. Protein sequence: CASSPGARSYNEQFF. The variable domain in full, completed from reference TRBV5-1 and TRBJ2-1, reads KAGVTQTPRYLIKTRGQQVTLSCSPISGHRSVSWYQQTPGQGLQFLFEYFSETQRNKGNFPGRFSGRQFSNSRSEMNVSTLELGDSALYLCASSPGARSYNEQFFGPGTRLTVL.

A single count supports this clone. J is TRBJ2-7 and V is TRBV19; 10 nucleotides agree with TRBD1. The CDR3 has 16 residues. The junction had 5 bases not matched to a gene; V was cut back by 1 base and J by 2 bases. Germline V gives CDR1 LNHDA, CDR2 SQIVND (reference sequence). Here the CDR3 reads CASSIGGTGATYEQYF. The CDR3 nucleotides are TGTGCCAGTAGTATAGGAGGGACAGGGGCCACCTACGAGCAGTACTTC.

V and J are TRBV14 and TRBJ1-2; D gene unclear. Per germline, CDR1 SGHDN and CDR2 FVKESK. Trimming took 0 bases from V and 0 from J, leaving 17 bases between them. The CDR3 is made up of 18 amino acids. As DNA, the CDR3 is TGTGCCAGCAGCCAAGACGACCGAGATCCTCGAGCTAACTATGGCTACACCTTC. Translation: CASSQDDRDPRANYGYTF.

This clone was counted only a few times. CDR3 bases: TGTGCCAGCAGCCCTGCGGGCAGAAACACTGAAGCTTTCTTT. It is translated as CASSPAGRNTEAFF. The chain carries TRBV14 and TRBJ1-1; unclear D gene. Germline V lookup: CDR1 SGHDN, CDR2 FVKESK. Trimming stripped 4 bases from V and 2 bases from J, with 11 bases between. CDR3 length: 14 amino acids.

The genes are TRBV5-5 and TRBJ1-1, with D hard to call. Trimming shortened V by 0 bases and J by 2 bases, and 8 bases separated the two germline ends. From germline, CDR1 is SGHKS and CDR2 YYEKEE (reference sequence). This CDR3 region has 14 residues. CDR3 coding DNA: TGTGCCAGCAGCTTGGCCCGAGGAAACACTGAAGCTTTCTTT. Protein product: CASSLARGNTEAFF.

The CDR3 sequence: CASSLRDEQYF. Written as DNA, the CDR3 is TGTGCCAGCAGCCTCCGGGACGAGCAGTACTTC. This chain links TRBV11-2 with TRBJ2-7; D uncertain. Germline loops: CDR1 SGHAT, CDR2 FQNNGV. This CDR3 contains 11 residues. Deletions cut 5 bases from V and 5 bases from J, with 7 bases between.

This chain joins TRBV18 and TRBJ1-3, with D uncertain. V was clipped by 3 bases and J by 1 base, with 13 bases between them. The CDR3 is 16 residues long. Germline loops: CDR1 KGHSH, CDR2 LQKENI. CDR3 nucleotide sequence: TGTGCCAGCTCACCCCTTGGTGAAAGATCTGGAAACACCATATATTTT. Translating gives CASSPLGERSGNTIYF.

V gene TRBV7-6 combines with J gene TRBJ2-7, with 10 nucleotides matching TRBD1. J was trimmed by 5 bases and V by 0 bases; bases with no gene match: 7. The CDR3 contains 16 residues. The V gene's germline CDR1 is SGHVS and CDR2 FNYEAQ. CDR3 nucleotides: TGTGCCAGCAGCTTAGCTGATCGGGACAGGGGAAACGAGCAGTACTTC. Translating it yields CASSLADRDRGNEQYF.

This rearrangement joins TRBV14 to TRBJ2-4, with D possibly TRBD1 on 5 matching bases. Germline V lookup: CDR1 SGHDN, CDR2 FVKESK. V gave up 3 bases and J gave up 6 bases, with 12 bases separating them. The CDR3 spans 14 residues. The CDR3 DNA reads TGTGCCAGCAGCCAGCAGGGAATCCGAAACATTCAGTACTTC. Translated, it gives CASSQQGIRNIQYF.

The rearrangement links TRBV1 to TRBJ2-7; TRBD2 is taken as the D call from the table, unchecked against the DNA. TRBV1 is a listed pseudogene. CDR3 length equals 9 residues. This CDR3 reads CTRRGEQYF. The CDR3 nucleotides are TGCACCCGACGGGGGGAGCAGTACTTC.

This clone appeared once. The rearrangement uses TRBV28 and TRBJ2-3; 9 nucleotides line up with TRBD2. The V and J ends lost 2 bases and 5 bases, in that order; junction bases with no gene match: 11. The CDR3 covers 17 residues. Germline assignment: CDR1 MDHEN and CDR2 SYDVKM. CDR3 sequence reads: CASSLLLGGRGLDTQYF. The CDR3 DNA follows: TGTGCCAGCAGTTTACTCCTTGGCGGGAGGGGCTTAGATACGCAGTATTTT.

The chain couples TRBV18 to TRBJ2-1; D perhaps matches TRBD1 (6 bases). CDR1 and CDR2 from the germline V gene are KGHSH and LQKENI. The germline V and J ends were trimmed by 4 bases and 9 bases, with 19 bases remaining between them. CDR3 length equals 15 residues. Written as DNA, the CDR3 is TGTGCCAGCTCACGACCAATTGGGGGCGTGGGTGAGCAGTTCTTC. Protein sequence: CASSRPIGGVGEQFF.

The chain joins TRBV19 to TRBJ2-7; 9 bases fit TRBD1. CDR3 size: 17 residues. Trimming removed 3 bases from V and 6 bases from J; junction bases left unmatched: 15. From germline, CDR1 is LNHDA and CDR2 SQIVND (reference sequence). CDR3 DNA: TGTGCCAGTAGTATCTCCTCCGGGACAGGGTATATTCGCGAGCAGTACTTC. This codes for CASSISSGTGYIREQYF. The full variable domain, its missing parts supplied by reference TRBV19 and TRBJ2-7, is DGGITQSPKYLFRKEGQNVTLSCEQNLNHDAMYWYRQDPGQGLRLIYYSQIVNDFQKGDIAEGYSVSREKKESFPLTVTSAQKNPTAFYLCASSISSGTGYIREQYFGPGTRLTVT.

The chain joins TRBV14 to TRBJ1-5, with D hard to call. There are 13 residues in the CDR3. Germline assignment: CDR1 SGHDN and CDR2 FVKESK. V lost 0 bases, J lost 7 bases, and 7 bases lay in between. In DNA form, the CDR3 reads TGTGCCAGCAGCCAAGAGTTGGGACAGCCCCAGCATTTT. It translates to CASSQELGQPQHF.

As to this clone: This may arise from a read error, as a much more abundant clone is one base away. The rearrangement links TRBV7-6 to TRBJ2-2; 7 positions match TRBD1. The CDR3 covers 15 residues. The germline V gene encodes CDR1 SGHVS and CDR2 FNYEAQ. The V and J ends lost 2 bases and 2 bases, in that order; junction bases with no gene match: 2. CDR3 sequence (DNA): TGTGCCAGCAGCTTAAGGGACAGAAACACCGGGGAGCTGTTTTTT. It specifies CASSLRDRNTGELFF.